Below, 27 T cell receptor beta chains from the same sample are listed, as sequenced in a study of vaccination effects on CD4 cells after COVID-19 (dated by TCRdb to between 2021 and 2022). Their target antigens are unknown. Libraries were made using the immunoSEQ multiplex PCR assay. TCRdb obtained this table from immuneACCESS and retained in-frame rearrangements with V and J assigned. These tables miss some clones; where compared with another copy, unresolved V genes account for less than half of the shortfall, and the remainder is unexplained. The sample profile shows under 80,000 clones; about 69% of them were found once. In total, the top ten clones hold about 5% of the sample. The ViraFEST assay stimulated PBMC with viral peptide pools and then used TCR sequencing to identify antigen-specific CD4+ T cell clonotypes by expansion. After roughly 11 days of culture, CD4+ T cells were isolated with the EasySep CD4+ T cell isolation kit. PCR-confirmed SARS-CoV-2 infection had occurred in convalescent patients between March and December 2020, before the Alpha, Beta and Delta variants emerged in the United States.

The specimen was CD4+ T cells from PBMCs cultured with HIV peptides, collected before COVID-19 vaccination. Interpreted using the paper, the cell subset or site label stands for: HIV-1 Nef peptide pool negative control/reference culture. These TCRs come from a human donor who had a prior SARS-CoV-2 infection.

CDR3 DNA sequence: TGTGCCAGCAGCACTCCCCCAGGCGCCGGGGAGCTGTTTTTT. This sequence encodes CASSTPPGAGELFF. The J gene is TRBJ2-2, the V gene TRBV13, with D uncertain. Germline loops: CDR1 PRHDT, CDR2 FYEKMQ (reference sequence). Trimming took off 5 bases at V and 6 bases at J, with 13 bases between the two ends. The CDR3 is made up of 14 amino acids.

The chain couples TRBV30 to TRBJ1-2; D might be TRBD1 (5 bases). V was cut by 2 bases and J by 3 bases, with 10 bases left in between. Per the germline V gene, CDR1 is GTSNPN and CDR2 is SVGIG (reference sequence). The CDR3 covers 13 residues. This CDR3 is CAWSPDSYYGYTF. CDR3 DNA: TGTGCCTGGAGTCCTGACAGCTACTATGGCTACACCTTC.

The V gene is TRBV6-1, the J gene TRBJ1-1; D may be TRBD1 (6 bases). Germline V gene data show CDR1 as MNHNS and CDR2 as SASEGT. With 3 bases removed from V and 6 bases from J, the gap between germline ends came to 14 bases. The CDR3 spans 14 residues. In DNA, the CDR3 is TGTGCCAGCAGTGAGAGGGGCAGGGGCCCTGAAGCTTTCTTT. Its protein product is CASSERGRGPEAFF.

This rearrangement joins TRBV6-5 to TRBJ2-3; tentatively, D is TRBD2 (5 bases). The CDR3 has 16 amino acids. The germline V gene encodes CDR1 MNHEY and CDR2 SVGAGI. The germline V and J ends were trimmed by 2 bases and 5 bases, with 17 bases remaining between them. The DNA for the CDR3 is TGTGCCAGCAGTTACGAGATGGGCGGGCGCCGAGATACGCAGTATTTT. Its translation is CASSYEMGGRRDTQYF.

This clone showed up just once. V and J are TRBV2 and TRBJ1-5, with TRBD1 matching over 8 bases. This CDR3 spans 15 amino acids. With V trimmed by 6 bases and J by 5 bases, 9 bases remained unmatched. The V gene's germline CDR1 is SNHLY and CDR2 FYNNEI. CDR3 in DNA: TGTGCCAGCAGCGATGAGACAGGGGAAGATCAGCCCCAGCATTTT. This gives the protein CASSDETGEDQPQHF. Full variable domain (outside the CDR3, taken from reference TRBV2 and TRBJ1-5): EPEVTQTPSHQVTQMGQEVILRCVPISNHLYFYWYRQILGQKVEFLVSFYNNEISEKSEIFDDQFSVERPDGSNFTLKIRSTKLEDSAMYFCASSDETGEDQPQHFGDGTRLSIL.

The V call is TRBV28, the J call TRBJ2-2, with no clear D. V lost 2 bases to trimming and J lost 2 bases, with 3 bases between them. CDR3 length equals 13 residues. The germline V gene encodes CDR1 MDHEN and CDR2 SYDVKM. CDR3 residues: CASSLRNTGELFF. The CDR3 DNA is TGTGCCAGCAGTTTACGTAACACCGGGGAGCTGTTTTTT.

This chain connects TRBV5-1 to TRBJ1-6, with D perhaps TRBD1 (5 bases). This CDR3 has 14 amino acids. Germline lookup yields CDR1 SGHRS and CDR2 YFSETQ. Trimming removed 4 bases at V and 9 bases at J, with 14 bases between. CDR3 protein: CASSAGTGGSPLHF. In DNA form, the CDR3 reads TGCGCCAGCAGCGCAGGGACGGGAGGTTCACCCCTCCACTTT.

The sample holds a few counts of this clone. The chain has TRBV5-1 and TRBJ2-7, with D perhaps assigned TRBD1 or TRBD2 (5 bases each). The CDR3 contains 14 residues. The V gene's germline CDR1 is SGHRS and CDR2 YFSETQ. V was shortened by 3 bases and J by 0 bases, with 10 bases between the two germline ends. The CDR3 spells CASSWDGSSYEQYF. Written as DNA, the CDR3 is TGCGCCAGCAGCTGGGACGGTAGCTCCTACGAGCAGTACTTC.

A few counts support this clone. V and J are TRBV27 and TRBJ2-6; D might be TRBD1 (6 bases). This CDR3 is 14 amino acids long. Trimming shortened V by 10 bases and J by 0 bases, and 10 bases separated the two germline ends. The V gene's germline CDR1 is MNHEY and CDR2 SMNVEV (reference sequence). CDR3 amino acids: CAKQGCSGANVLTF. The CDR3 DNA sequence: TGTGCCAAACAGGGCTGCTCTGGGGCCAACGTCCTGACTTTC.

DNA of the CDR3: TGTGCCAGCAGCTTGGAAGGGGGGCAGGTCGGCGACGAGCAGTACTTC. Translating gives CASSLEGGQVGDEQYF. The genes are TRBV5-4 and TRBJ2-7, with D perhaps assigned TRBD1 or TRBD2 (6 bases each). This CDR3 contains 16 residues. Trimming cost V 0 bases and J 5 bases, with 18 bases left between them. Germline CDR1 reads SGHNT; CDR2 reads YYREEE (reference sequence).

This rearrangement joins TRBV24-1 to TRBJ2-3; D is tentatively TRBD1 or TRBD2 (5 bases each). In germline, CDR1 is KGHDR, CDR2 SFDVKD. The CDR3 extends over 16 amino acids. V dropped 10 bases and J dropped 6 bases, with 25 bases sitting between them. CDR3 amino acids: CATGDSRTGPGDTQYF. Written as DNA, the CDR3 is TGTGCCACAGGGGATTCCCGTACGGGACCCGGGGATACGCAGTATTTT.

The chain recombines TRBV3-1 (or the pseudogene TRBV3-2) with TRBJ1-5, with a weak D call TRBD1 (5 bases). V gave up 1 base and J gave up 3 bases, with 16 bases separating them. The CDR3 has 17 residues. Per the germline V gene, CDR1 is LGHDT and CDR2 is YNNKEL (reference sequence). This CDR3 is CASSQGRGGRYNQPQHF. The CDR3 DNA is TGTGCCAGCAGCCAAGGTCGGGGGGGTCGATACAATCAGCCCCAGCATTTT.

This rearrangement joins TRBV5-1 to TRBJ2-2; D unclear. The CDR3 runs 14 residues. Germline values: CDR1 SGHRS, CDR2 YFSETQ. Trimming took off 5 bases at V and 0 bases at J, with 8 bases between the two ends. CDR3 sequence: CASSLLPNTGELFF. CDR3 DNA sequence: TGCGCCAGCAGTTTGCTACCGAACACCGGGGAGCTGTTTTTT.

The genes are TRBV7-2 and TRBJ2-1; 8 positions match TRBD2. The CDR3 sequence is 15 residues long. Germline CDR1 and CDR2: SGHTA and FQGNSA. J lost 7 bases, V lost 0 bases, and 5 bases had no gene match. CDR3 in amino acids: CASSLARGGENEQFF. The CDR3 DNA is TGTGCCAGCAGCTTAGCCCGGGGGGGCGAAAATGAGCAGTTCTTC.

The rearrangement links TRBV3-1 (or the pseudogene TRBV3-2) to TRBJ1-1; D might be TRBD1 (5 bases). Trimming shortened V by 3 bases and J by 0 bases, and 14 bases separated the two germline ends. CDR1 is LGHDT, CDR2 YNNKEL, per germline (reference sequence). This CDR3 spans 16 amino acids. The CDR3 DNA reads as TGTGCCAGCAGCCATTCGAGGGGCGGGATGAACACTGAAGCTTTCTTT. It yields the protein CASSHSRGGMNTEAFF.

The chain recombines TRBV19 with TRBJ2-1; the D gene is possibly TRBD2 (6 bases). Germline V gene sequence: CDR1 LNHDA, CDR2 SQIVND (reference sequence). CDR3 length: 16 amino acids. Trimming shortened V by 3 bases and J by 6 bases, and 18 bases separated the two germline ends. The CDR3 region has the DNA TGTGCCAGTAGTATGATAGGGGACTCTTGGGGCAATGAGCAGTTCTTC. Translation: CASSMIGDSWGNEQFF.

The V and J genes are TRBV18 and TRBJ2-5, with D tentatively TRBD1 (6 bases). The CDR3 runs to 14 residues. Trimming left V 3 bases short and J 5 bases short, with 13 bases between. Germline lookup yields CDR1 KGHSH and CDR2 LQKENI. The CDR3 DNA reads TGTGCCAGCTCACCGGCAGGGGTTCGCGAGACCCAGTACTTC. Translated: CASSPAGVRETQYF.

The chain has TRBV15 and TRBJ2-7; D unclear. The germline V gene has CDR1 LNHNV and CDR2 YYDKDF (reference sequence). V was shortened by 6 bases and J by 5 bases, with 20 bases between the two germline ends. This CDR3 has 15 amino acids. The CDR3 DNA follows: TGTGCCACCAGTCCAGGACGAACCTCTCGGCACGAGCAGTACTTC. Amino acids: CATSPGRTSRHEQYF.

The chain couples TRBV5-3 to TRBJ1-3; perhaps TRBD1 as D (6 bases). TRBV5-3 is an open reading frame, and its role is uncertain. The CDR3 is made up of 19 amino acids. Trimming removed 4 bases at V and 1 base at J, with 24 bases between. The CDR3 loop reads CARSPDNRDRGYSGNTIYF. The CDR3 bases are TGTGCCAGAAGCCCGGATAACAGGGACCGCGGGTATTCTGGAAACACCATATATTTT.

In nucleotides, the CDR3 is TGTGCCAGCAGCTTAGACAGACAGTCCTCCGACATATATTTT. It codes for CASSLDRQSSDIYF. The rearrangement links TRBV7-2 to TRBJ1-3, with D perhaps TRBD1 (5 bases). The length of the CDR3 is 14 residues. Trimming removed 1 base at V and 12 bases at J, with 16 bases between. CDR1 and CDR2 from the germline V gene are SGHTA and FQGNSA.

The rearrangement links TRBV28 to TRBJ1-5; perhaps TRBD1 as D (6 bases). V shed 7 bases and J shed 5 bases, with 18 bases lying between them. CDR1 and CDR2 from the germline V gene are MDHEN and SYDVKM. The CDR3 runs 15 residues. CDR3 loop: CASTKGGLRDQPQHF. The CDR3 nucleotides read TGTGCCAGCACCAAAGGGGGGTTGAGGGATCAGCCCCAGCATTTT.

The CDR3 DNA sequence: TGTGCCAGCAGCCCCTACAGTGAAGCTTTCTTT. Its translation: CASSPYSEAFF. V usage is TRBV11-2 and J usage is TRBJ1-1; D remains ambiguous. The CDR3 extends over 11 amino acids. The germline CDR1 and CDR2 sequences are SGHAT and FQNNGV. The V end lost 5 bases, the J end lost 7 bases, and 8 bases lay between the germline ends. The whole variable domain, filled in from reference TRBV11-2 and TRBJ1-1, reads EAGVAQSPRYKIIEKRQSVAFWCNPISGHATLYWYQQILGQGPKLLIQFQNNGVVDDSQLPKDRFSAERLKGVDSTLKIQPAKLEDSAVYLCASSPYSEAFFGQGTRLTVV.

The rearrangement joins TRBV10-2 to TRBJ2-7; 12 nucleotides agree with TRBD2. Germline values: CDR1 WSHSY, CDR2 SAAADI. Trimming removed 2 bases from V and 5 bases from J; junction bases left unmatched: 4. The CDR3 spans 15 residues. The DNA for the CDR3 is TGCGCCAGCAGTGAGAGACTAGCGGGAGCGGACGAGCAGTACTTC. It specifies CASSERLAGADEQYF.

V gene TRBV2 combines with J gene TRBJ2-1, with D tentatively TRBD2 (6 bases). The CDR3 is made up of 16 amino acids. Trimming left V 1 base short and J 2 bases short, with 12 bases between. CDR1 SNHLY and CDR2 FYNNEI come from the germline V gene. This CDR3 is CASSEGTGETYNEQFF. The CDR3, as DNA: TGTGCCAGCAGTGAAGGTACGGGAGAGACCTACAATGAGCAGTTCTTC.

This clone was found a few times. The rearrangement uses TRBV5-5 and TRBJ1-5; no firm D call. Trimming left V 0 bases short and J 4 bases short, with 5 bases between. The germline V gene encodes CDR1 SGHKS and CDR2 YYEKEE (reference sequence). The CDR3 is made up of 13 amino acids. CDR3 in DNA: TGTGCCAGCAGCTTGGCGGTGAATCAGCCCCAGCATTTT. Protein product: CASSLAVNQPQHF.

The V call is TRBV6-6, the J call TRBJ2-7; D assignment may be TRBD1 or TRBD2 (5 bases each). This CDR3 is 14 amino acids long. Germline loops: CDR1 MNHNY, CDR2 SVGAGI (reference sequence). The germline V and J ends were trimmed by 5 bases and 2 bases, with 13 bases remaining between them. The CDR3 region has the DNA TGTGCCAGCAGTCGCGAGGGGTTACCCTACGAGCAGTACTTC. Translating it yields CASSREGLPYEQYF.

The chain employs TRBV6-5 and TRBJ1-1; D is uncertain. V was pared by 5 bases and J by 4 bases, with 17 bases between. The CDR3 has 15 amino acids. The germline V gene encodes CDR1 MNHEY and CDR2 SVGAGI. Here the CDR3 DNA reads TGTGCCAGCAGTCCCTCGGCTCGTTTAGGCACTGAAGCTTTCTTT. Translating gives CASSPSARLGTEAFF.